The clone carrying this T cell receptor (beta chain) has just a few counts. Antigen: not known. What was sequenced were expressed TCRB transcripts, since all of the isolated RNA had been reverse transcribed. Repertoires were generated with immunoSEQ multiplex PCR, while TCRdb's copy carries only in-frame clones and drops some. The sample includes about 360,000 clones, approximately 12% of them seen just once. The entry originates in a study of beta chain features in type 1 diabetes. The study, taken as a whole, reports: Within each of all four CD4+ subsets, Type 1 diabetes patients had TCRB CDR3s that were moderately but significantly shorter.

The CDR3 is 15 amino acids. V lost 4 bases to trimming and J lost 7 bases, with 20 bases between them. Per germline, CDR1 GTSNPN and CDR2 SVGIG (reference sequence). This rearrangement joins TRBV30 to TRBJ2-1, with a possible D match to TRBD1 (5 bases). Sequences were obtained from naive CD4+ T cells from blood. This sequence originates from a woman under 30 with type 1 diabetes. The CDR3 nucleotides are TGTGCCTGGAAAACCGCAGGGAAGGCGTTGAATGAGCAGTTCTTC. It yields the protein CAWKTAGKALNEQFF.